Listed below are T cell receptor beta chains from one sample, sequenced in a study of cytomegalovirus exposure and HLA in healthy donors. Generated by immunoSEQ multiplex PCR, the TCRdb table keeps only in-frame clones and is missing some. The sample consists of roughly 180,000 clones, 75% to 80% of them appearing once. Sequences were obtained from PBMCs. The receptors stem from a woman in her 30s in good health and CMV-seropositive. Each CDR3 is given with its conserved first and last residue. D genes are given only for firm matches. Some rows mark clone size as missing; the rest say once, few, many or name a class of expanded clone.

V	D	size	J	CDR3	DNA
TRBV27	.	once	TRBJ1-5	CASSLIGGQNHQPQHF	TGTGCCAGCAGTTTAATTGGAGGGCAGAACCATCAGCCCCAGCATTTT
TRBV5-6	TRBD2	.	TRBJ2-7	CASSLAPSGSGREQYF	TGTGCCAGCAGCTTGGCGCCTAGCGGGAGCGGTCGCGAGCAGTACTTC
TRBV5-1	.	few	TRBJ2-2	CASSLVKGGPGELFF	TGCGCCAGCAGCTTGGTGAAGGGAGGCCCCGGGGAGCTGTTTTTT
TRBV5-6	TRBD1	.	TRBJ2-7	CASSLSGQREQYF	TGTGCCAGCAGCTTGTCGGGACAGAGAGAGCAGTACTTC
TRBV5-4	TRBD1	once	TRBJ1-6	CASNSGQALNSPLHF	TGTGCCAGCAACTCCGGACAGGCCCTTAATTCACCCCTCCACTTT
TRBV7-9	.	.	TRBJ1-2	CASSLAGGARDYGYTF	TGTGCCAGCAGCTTAGCGGGGGGGGCGCGGGACTATGGCTACACCTTC
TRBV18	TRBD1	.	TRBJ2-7	CASSEPGTGQDEQYF	TGTGCCAGCTCTGAACCCGGGACAGGCCAGGACGAGCAGTACTTC
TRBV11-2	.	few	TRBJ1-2	CASSFALDYGYTF	TGTGCCAGCAGCTTTGCCCTAGACTATGGCTACACCTTC
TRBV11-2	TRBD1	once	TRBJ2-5	CASSFAGQGPLKTQYF	TGTGCCAGCAGCTTCGCTGGACAGGGGCCGTTAAAGACCCAGTACTTC
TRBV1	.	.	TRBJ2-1	CTSSQGQLYWNGQFF	TGCACCAGCAGCCAGGGACAGTTGTATTGGAATGGGCAGTTCTTC
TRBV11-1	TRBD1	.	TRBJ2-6	CASSFGQVISSGANVLTF	TGTGCCAGCAGCTTCGGACAGGTTATCTCCTCTGGGGCCAACGTCCTGACTTTC
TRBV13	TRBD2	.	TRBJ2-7	CASSPSGPSYEQYF	TGTGCCAGCAGCCCTAGCGGACCCTCCTACGAGCAGTACTTC
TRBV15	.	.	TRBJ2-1	CATKEGDSLYNEQFF	TGTGCCACCAAGGAGGGGGACAGTCTTTACAATGAGCAGTTCTTC
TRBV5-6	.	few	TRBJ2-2	CASSFMLTATGELFF	TGTGCCAGCAGCTTTATGTTAACTGCGACCGGGGAGCTGTTTTTT
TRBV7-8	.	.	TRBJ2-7	CASSLGGVTYEQYF	TGTGCCAGCAGCTTAGGTGGAGTAACCTACGAGCAGTACTTC
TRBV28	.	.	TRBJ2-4	CASSFSGRKNDIQYF	TGTGCCAGCAGTTTCTCCGGCAGGAAGAATGACATTCAGTACTTC